Listed below are T cell receptor beta chains from one sample, sequenced in a study of cytomegalovirus exposure and HLA in healthy donors. The method was immunoSEQ multiplex PCR; TCRdb's version includes in-frame clones alone and lacks a portion of them. The table shows over 65,000 clones, with approximately 61% occurring only once. The sample comprised PBMCs. The receptor source for this set is a woman aged 45-65 years in good health and CMV-seropositive. Both conserved end residues are part of each CDR3. Fields, in order: J gene, clone size, V gene, D gene, CDR3 DNA, CDR3 protein. The D gene is left open where the match is weak. Only part of the rows carry a size: once, few, many, or a class if the clone is expanded.

>TRBJ1-1|few|TRBV2|.
TGTGCCAGCAGGGGAGGGCCATCGGGCACTGAAGCTTTCTTT
CASRGGPSGTEAFF
>TRBJ1-2|.|TRBV19|.
TGTGCCAGTAGTATGGGGAGGAACTATGGCTACACCTTC
CASSMGRNYGYTF
>TRBJ1-1|.|TRBV19|TRBD1
TGTGCCACTCAGGGAAGGACAGGAGAGGCTTTCTTT
CATQGRTGEAFF
>TRBJ1-2|.|TRBV7-8|.
TGTGCCAGCAGCTCCCACTCTTATGGCTACACCTTC
CASSSHSYGYTF
>TRBJ2-7|.|TRBV13|.
TGTGCCAGCAGCTTAGGCGGGGGGCCGGACTACGAGCAGTACTTC
CASSLGGGPDYEQYF
>TRBJ2-5|.|TRBV15|.
TGTGCCACCAGCATCTCGGCCGGGGAGACCCAGTACTTC
CATSISAGETQYF
>TRBJ1-2|.|TRBV5-1|TRBD1
TGCGCCAGCAGCCCCGGACAGGGTCGGGGTGGCTACACCTTC
CASSPGQGRGGYTF
>TRBJ1-1|.|TRBV5-1|.
TGCGCCAGCAGCCCCTGGACAGTCACTAACACTGAAGCTTTCTTT
CASSPWTVTNTEAFF
>TRBJ2-5|.|TRBV5-1|.
TGCGCCAGCAGCTTGGGGTCGGGGGAGACCCAGTACTTC
CASSLGSGETQYF
>TRBJ1-6|.|TRBV28|TRBD1
TGTGCCAGCAGCTTGACAGGGGGCGTATCACCCCTCCACTTT
CASSLTGGVSPLHF
>TRBJ1-1|.|TRBV9|TRBD1
TGTGCCAGCAGCTCCAGGGGGACTGAAGCTTTCTTT
CASSSRGTEAFF
>TRBJ2-4|few|TRBV7-2|TRBD1
TGTGCCAGTCGACAGGGTGGGTCCAAAAACATTCAGTACTTC
CASRQGGSKNIQYF
>TRBJ1-3|few|TRBV13|.
TGTGCCAGCAGCTTCGGAGGGGACTCTGGAAACACCATATATTTT
CASSFGGDSGNTIYF
>TRBJ2-3|.|TRBV7-7|.
TGTGCTAGCAGCTTGGGGGGGCGGTCTGTGGATACGCAGTATTTT
CASSLGGRSVDTQYF
>TRBJ2-5|few|TRBV7-9|.
TGTGCCAGCAGCTTAGGTCAGCAAGAGACCCAGTACTTC
CASSLGQQETQYF
>TRBJ1-1|.|TRBV11-2|TRBD1
TGTGCCAGCAGCGCCACCCCGGGACAGGGTCTCGTAGCTTTCTTT
CASSATPGQGLVAFF
>TRBJ2-2|few|TRBV11-3|.
TGTGCCAGCAGCCCTAGCCTCGACTCCACCGGGGAGCTGTTTTTT
CASSPSLDSTGELFF
>TRBJ1-2|.|TRBV9|.
TGTGCCAGCAGCGGACGCCCCGGGGGCTATGGCTACACCTTC
CASSGRPGGYGYTF
>TRBJ1-3|.|TRBV5-4|.
TGTGCCAGCAGCTTGCATGCAGGGAGGAACACCATATATTTT
CASSLHAGRNTIYF
>TRBJ2-3|.|TRBV13|TRBD2
TGTGCCAGCCGCGGCGGACTAGCGGGGGCCTCGAGCACAGATACGCAGTATTTT
CASRGGLAGASSTDTQYF
>TRBJ2-5|.|TRBV4-2|.
TGTGCCAGCAGTGGGGGGAGGGGGGAAGAGACCCAGTACTTC
CASSGGRGEETQYF
>TRBJ1-5|few|TRBV14|.
TGTGCCAGCAGCCAAGCTATGCAGGGCAATCAGCCCCAGCATTTT
CASSQAMQGNQPQHF